Below, one TCR beta chain is given with its context. Its antigen is currently unknown. Not recorded for this donor was the CMV serostatus. This entry comes from a study of cytomegalovirus exposure and HLA in healthy donors. About the research overall: Counted in an early data release were roughly 87 million unique TCRs from HLA-typed donors.

PCR amplification relied on 60 Vbeta primers (plus 13 Jbeta primers). Sequencing used immunoSEQ multiplex PCR; TCRdb keeps in-frame clones, though not all of them. This sample has under 250,000 clones, with about 84% found just once. Regarding the study as a whole: Clonal expansion was found to be greater in HLA-associated TCR beta chains than in equally common others in a later analysis.

Sequencing was performed on PBMCs. The clonotype originates from a human donor in good health.

The CDR3 DNA is TGTGCCACCGGCGCGACTAGCACAGATACGCAGTATTTT. Protein product: CATGATSTDTQYF. The chain links TRBV15 to TRBJ2-3; D remains ambiguous. This CDR3 is built from 13 residues. The germline V gene has CDR1 LNHNV and CDR2 YYDKDF (reference sequence). Between the trimmed V and J ends, which lost 8 bases and 0 bases, there was a span of 9 bases.